A selection of T cell receptor beta chains follows, all from one sample in a study of blood T cell repertoires in COVID-19. The assay was immunoSEQ multiplex PCR, and TCRdb's table has in-frame clones only and misses some. The table shows 200,000 to 250,000 clones, with approximately 91% occurring only once. Sample: peripheral blood. Receptors originate from a woman between 55 and 75 years old with acute or convalescent COVID-19. CDR3s include the opening cysteine and the closing phenylalanine or tryptophan. The order of the fields is V gene, J gene, clone size, D gene, CDR3 DNA, CDR3 protein. A D gene is named only where the DNA matches it firmly. Clone sizes are given selectively: once, few, many, or a class where the clone is expanded.

>TRBV7-9|TRBJ2-7|.|.
TGTGCCAGCAGCTTTACTGGGCTCTCCTACGAGCAGTACTTC
CASSFTGLSYEQYF
>TRBV6-5|TRBJ1-6|.|.
TGTGCCAGCAGTTTTACAGGGTTGAATTCACCCCTCCACTTT
CASSFTGLNSPLHF
>TRBV11-3|TRBJ2-2|few|.
TGTGCCAGCAGCAAAGCAGGGGTCACCGGGGAGCTGTTTTTT
CASSKAGVTGELFF
>TRBV25-1|TRBJ1-1|.|.
TGTGCCAGCAGTGGATTATCGGGTCGGACTGAAGCTTTCTTT
CASSGLSGRTEAFF
>TRBV10-1|TRBJ1-1|once|.
TGCGCCGGCCACACAGGGAGGGGCACTGAAGCTTTCTTT
CAGHTGRGTEAFF
>TRBV11-2|TRBJ2-2|once|TRBD2
TGTGCCAGCAGCCCCCCTCTTCGGGGGGTGTTAACCGGGGAGCTGTTTTTT
CASSPPLRGVLTGELFF
>TRBV28|TRBJ1-1|once|.
TGTGCCAGCCCTGCTCCTGGAAAAGGTCAGGGATTGAACACTGAAGCTTTCTTT
CASPAPGKGQGLNTEAFF
>TRBV6-5|TRBJ2-7|.|.
TGTGCCAGCAGTTATGGCGGCACGTCCTACGAGCAGTACTTC
CASSYGGTSYEQYF
>TRBV5-1|TRBJ1-3|.|TRBD1
TGCGCCAGCACCTCCGGGACAGGGGGAAACACCATATATTTT
CASTSGTGGNTIYF
>TRBV6-5|TRBJ1-3|.|TRBD1
TGTGCCAGCAGCCGGGACAGGGATCCTGGAAACACCATATATTTT
CASSRDRDPGNTIYF
>TRBV29-1|TRBJ2-1|.|.
TGCGGTTGCTATGGCAATGAGCAGTTCTTC
CGCYGNEQFF
>TRBV2|TRBJ2-2|.|TRBD2
TGTGCCAGCAGACGGAGTACTAGCGGGGATTACACCGGGGAGCTGTTTTTT
CASRRSTSGDYTGELFF
>TRBV5-1|TRBJ1-1|.|TRBD1
TGCGCCAGCAGCCGGGACAGCTTGAACACTGAAGCTTTCTTT
CASSRDSLNTEAFF
>TRBV24-1|TRBJ2-6|.|TRBD1
TGTGCCACCAGTGAAAGGGGGCAAACTGGGGCCAACGTCCTGACTTTC
CATSERGQTGANVLTF
>TRBV11-3|TRBJ2-2|.|.
TGTGCCAGCAGCTTAGGCGGAGGGGTGAACACCGGGGAGCTGTTTTTT
CASSLGGGVNTGELFF
>TRBV2|TRBJ1-3|once|TRBD1
TGTGCCAGCAGAGAGGACAGGGCTGGAAACACCATATATTTT
CASREDRAGNTIYF
>TRBV9|TRBJ1-1|.|.
TGTGCCAGCAGCTATCGGGACTCCGAGACTGAAGCTTTCTTT
CASSYRDSETEAFF
>TRBV7-2|TRBJ1-4|.|.
TGTGCCAGCAGCTTACCAGGGGTCGAAAAACTGTTTTTT
CASSLPGVEKLFF
>TRBV19|TRBJ1-5|few|.
TGTGCCAGTAGTACTCAGGTCAATCAGCCCCAGCATTTT
CASSTQVNQPQHF
>TRBV18|TRBJ2-1|.|TRBD2
TGTGCCAGCTCACCAATGGTTCTGACTAGCGGGAATCGCAATGAGCAGTTCTTC
CASSPMVLTSGNRNEQFF
>TRBV28|TRBJ2-6|.|.
TGTGCCAGCAGTTTATGGAGGGGGACAGGGGCCAACGTCCTGACTTTC
CASSLWRGTGANVLTF
>TRBV7-9|TRBJ1-2|.|.
TGTGCCAGCACCCAAACCCCGGGTAGCACAGGCTACACCTTC
CASTQTPGSTGYTF
>TRBV5-4|TRBJ1-6|.|.
TGTGCCAGCAGCTTGAGGAGTATAGGGGGAAGCTCCTATAATTCACCCCTCCACTTT
CASSLRSIGGSSYNSPLHF
>TRBV7-9|TRBJ1-1|.|.
TGTGCCAGCAGCTTTACAGGAAGGACTGAAGCTTTCTTT
CASSFTGRTEAFF
>TRBV3-1/TRBV3-2|TRBJ1-2|.|TRBD1
TGTGCCAGCAGCCAAGACCCGGGACAGGGTTATGGCTACACCTTC
CASSQDPGQGYGYTF
>TRBV7-9|TRBJ1-3|once|.
TGTGCCAGCAGCTTAGGGACAGCTGGAAACACCATATATTTT
CASSLGTAGNTIYF
>TRBV5-4|TRBJ2-3|.|TRBD1
TGTGCCAGCAGCTTGAACAACAGGGGGATTAGCACAGATACGCAGTATTTT
CASSLNNRGISTDTQYF
>TRBV9|TRBJ2-4|.|TRBD2
TGTGCCAGCAGCGTAGGGGGACTAGCGGGAGATTTAGCCAAAAACATTCAGTACTTC
CASSVGGLAGDLAKNIQYF
>TRBV5-6|TRBJ1-6|few|TRBD1
TGTGCCAGCAGCTTGGGACAGGGGGATTATTCACCCCTCCACTTT
CASSLGQGDYSPLHF
>TRBV10-2|TRBJ1-1|.|.
TGCGCCAGCAGTGAGAACGCAGGTGCGAACACTGAAGCTTTCTTT
CASSENAGANTEAFF
>TRBV11-2|TRBJ2-7|.|TRBD1
TGTGCCAGCAGCTGGGGACAGGGGGACGAGCAGTACTTC
CASSWGQGDEQYF
>TRBV3-1/TRBV3-2|TRBJ1-2|.|.
TGTGCCAGCAGCCAAGATCCGGGAAGTTTCTATGGCTACACCTTC
CASSQDPGSFYGYTF
>TRBV18|TRBJ1-1|.|.
TGTGCCAGCTCACCACAGGAGCTGAACACTGAAGCTTTCTTT
CASSPQELNTEAFF
>TRBV7-2|TRBJ2-5|.|TRBD1
TGTGCCAGCAGCTTGTCCCCATCAGGGGGCCAAGAGACCCAGTACTTC
CASSLSPSGGQETQYF
>TRBV6-5|TRBJ1-2|.|.
TGTGCCAGCAGCCCCCGGGGGACCTCTAGTTATGGCTACACCTTC
CASSPRGTSSYGYTF
>TRBV25-1|TRBJ1-1|once|TRBD1
TGTGCCAGTCAGGGACGGCAGGGGGACACTGAAGCTTTCTTT
CASQGRQGDTEAFF
>TRBV3-1/TRBV3-2|TRBJ2-5|.|.
TGTGCCAGCAGCCAAAGTCCAGGGCGGGAGACCCAGTACTTC
CASSQSPGRETQYF
>TRBV19|TRBJ1-5|.|TRBD1
TGTGCCAGTAGCAGACAGGGGGGTCAGCCCCAGCATTTT
CASSRQGGQPQHF
>TRBV7-2|TRBJ2-5|.|.
TGTGCCAGCAGCGGGGGGTCGCGCCCCCAAGAGACCCAGTACTTC
CASSGGSRPQETQYF
>TRBV6-5|TRBJ2-2|.|.
TGTGCCAGCATTCAAAGCGGGAACACCGGGGAGCTGTTTTTT
CASIQSGNTGELFF
>TRBV3-1/TRBV3-2|TRBJ1-6|.|TRBD1
TGTGCCAGCAGCCAAGGGGGACAGGCGTCAAAATATAATTCACCCCTCCACTTT
CASSQGGQASKYNSPLHF
>TRBV7-6|TRBJ2-3|.|TRBD2
TGTGCCAGCAGCTTTCGGCGGGAGGTCACAGATACGCAGTATTTT
CASSFRREVTDTQYF
>TRBV6-5|TRBJ2-1|once|TRBD2
TGTGCCAGCAGTTACTCGGGACTAGCGGGAGGGTGGTTCTTC
CASSYSGLAGGWFF
>TRBV2|TRBJ1-3|.|TRBD1
TGTGCCAGCAGTCGAGACAGGGCGGGAAACACCATATATTTT
CASSRDRAGNTIYF
>TRBV4-1|TRBJ1-1|.|.
TGCGCCAGCAGCCACGGGAGGAACACTGAAGCTTTCTTT
CASSHGRNTEAFF
>TRBV5-1|TRBJ2-7|once|TRBD2
TGCGCCAGCAGCTTGGGTTTACTAGCGGGAGGATACGAGCAGTACTTC
CASSLGLLAGGYEQYF
>TRBV24-1|TRBJ2-3|.|.
TGTGCCACCAGTGACTATGGCGCGGGTGCAGATACGCAGTATTTT
CATSDYGAGADTQYF
>TRBV18|TRBJ1-6|once|TRBD1
TGTGCCAGCTCACGAGACAGGGATAATTCACCCCTCCACTTT
CASSRDRDNSPLHF